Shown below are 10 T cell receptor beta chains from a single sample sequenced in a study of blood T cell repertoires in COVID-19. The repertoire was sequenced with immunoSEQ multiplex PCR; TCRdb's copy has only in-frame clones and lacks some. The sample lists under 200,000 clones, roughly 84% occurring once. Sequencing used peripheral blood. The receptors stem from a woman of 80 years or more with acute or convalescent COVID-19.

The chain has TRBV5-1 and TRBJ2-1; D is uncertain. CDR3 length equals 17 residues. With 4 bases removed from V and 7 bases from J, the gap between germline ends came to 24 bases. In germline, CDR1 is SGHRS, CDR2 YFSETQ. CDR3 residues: CASSRRMGIQGANEQFF. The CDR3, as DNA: TGCGCCAGCAGCCGAAGGATGGGCATCCAAGGTGCGAATGAGCAGTTCTTC.

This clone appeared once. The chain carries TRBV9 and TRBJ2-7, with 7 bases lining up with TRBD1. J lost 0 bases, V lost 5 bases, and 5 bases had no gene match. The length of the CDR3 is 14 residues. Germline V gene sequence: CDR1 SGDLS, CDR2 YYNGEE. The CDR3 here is CASSKGGPSYEQYF. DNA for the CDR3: TGTGCCAGCAGTAAAGGGGGCCCCTCCTACGAGCAGTACTTC.

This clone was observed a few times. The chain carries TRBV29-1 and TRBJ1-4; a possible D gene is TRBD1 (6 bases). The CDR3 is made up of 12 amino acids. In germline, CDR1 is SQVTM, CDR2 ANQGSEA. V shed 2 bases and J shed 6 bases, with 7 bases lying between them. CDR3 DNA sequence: TGCAGCGTTGAATCAGGGGATGAAAAACTGTTTTTT. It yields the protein CSVESGDEKLFF.

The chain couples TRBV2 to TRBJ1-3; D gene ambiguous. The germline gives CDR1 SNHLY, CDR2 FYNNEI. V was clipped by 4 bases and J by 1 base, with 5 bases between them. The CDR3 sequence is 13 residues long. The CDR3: CASSVESGNTIYF. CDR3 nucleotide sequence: TGTGCCAGCAGTGTAGAATCTGGAAACACCATATATTTT.

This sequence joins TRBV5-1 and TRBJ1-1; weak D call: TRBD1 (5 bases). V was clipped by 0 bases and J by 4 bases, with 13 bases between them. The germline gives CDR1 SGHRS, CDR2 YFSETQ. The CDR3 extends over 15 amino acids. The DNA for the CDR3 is TGCGCCAGCAGCTTGGATCCAGGGAAGAGCACTGAAGCTTTCTTT. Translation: CASSLDPGKSTEAFF.

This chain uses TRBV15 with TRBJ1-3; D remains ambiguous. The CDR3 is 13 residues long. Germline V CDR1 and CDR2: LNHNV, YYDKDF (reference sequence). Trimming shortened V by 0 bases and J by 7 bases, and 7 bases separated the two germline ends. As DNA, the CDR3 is TGTGCCACCAGCAGAGACTCGGGGAACACCATATATTTT. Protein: CATSRDSGNTIYF.

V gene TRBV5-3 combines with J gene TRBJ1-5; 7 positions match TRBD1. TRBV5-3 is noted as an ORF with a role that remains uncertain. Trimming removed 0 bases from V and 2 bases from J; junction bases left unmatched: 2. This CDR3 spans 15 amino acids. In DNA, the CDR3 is TGTGCCAGAAGCTTGGTAGGACAGGGCAATCAGCCCCAGCATTTT. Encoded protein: CARSLVGQGNQPQHF.

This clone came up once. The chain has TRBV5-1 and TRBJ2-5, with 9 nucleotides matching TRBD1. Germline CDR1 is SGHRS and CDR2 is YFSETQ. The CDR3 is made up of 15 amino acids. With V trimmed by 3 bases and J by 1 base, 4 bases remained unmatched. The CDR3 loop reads CASSSYRGPQETQYF. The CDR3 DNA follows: TGCGCCAGCAGCTCTTACAGGGGGCCCCAAGAGACCCAGTACTTC.

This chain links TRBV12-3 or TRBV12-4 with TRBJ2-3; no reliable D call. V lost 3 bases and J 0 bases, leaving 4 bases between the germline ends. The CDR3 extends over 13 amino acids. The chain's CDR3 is CASSLTSTDTQYF. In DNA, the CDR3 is TGTGCCAGCAGTTTGACTAGCACAGATACGCAGTATTTT.

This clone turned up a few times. The DNA for the CDR3 is TGCGCCAGCAGCTTGTGGGGACAGGGGGATTCACCCCTCCACTTT. Amino acids: CASSLWGQGDSPLHF. The V and J genes are TRBV5-1 and TRBJ1-6; TRBD1 agrees at 11 bases. The germline V gene encodes CDR1 SGHRS and CDR2 YFSETQ. V was pared by 1 base and J by 8 bases, with 2 bases of the junction left unmatched. The CDR3 extends over 15 amino acids.